The rows below give T cell receptor beta chains drawn from one sample of a study of blood T cell repertoires in COVID-19. Sequenced by immunoSEQ multiplex PCR; TCRdb stores in-frame clones only, minus some. Among about 150,000 clones, around 87% were seen once, and the ten largest hold under 4.5%. The sample consisted of PBMCs or T cells enriched from blood (not recorded which). These receptors were obtained from a woman in her thirties or forties who had been exposed to COVID-19. Each CDR3 is given without its conserved first and last residue. A D gene is named only where the DNA matches it firmly. Part of the rows lack a size; the others show once, few, many or a class for expanded clones.

v_gene	j_gene	d_gene	abundance	CDR3aa
TRBV12-3/TRBV12-4	TRBJ2-7	-	-	ASSLVIAYEQY
TRBV19	TRBJ2-1	-	-	ASSIAWRDSYNEQF
TRBV5-1	TRBJ2-7	-	-	ASSNNIRDTPYEQY
TRBV7-8	TRBJ2-2	TRBD2	-	ASSLLGTSGLNTGELF
TRBV2	TRBJ1-5	TRBD1	-	ASSVGQGGQPQH
TRBV24-1	TRBJ2-3	-	-	ATSDSSDTQY
TRBV25-1	TRBJ2-2	-	once	ASSEPRGNTGELF
TRBV3-1/TRBV3-2	TRBJ1-5	-	-	ASSQDNRGNQPQH
TRBV19	TRBJ2-3	-	-	ASSPKTDTQY
TRBV25-1	TRBJ1-1	TRBD1	-	ASSVQGADPGGAF
TRBV11-3	TRBJ2-1	-	-	ASSLEPGIYNEQF
TRBV5-1	TRBJ2-5	TRBD1	-	ASGEQGARETQY
TRBV5-6	TRBJ2-7	-	once	ASSLGYGTRTHEQY
TRBV19	TRBJ1-2	TRBD1	-	ASSQGTGGMKDYGYT
TRBV12-3/TRBV12-4	TRBJ1-5	TRBD1	once	ASSLGQDTPQH
TRBV25-1	TRBJ1-6	TRBD1	few	ASSEVGQGKGSPLH
TRBV3-1/TRBV3-2	TRBJ2-5	TRBD2	-	ASSPPGLAGFKTQY
TRBV4-3	TRBJ1-4	-	-	ASSQAGGREKLF
TRBV28	TRBJ1-4	TRBD1	-	ASSSFTGTGSSVF
TRBV28	TRBJ2-7	-	-	AGRREQY
TRBV7-9	TRBJ1-2	-	-	ASSLARGNGYT
TRBV18	TRBJ2-7	TRBD1	-	ASSAYDRGDEQY
TRBV5-1	TRBJ2-7	TRBD1	-	ASSLAQGASYEQY
TRBV28	TRBJ2-7	TRBD1	-	ASSYRGSYEQY
TRBV11-2	TRBJ2-2	-	-	ASSFGQLDAGELF
TRBV6-4	TRBJ2-6	TRBD1	many	ASSDSSGQGTNVLT
TRBV6-5	TRBJ2-1	TRBD2	-	ASSYRRGGRNEQF
TRBV4-1	TRBJ2-7	TRBD1	-	ASSHGQGYEQY
TRBV29-1	TRBJ1-2	TRBD1	-	SVVGTAEYGYT
TRBV28	TRBJ2-7	-	-	ASRKQGGEQY
TRBV29-1	TRBJ2-7	TRBD2	-	SVESSGRPYEQY
TRBV30	TRBJ1-1	-	-	AWCSGDPEAF
TRBV2	TRBJ1-3	-	many	ASTRTGNTIY
TRBV9	TRBJ2-7	TRBD2	-	ASSLLGGNSYEQY
TRBV7-8	TRBJ1-3	-	few	ASSPEASSSGNTIY
TRBV28	TRBJ2-7	TRBD1	-	ASSLGAGGFYEQY
TRBV7-8	TRBJ1-3	-	-	ASSLRGFTGNTIY
TRBV9	TRBJ1-3	-	-	ASSTPGFSGNTIY
TRBV7-8	TRBJ1-2	TRBD1	-	ASSGRDRTSYT
TRBV7-2	TRBJ1-2	-	-	ASRVGWQGHYGYT
TRBV6-5	TRBJ2-4	-	once	ASSYGQLSVIQY
TRBV5-1	TRBJ2-6	-	-	ASSSSTGLAGANVLT
TRBV7-8	TRBJ1-1	-	-	ASSLALRTGGVYTEAF
TRBV6-2/TRBV6-3	TRBJ2-2	TRBD1	-	ASSYSGRQGNTGELF
TRBV5-1	TRBJ1-2	-	-	ASSLDGLGYT
TRBV10-3	TRBJ2-5	TRBD2	-	AISEAGTSVGTQY
TRBV25-1	TRBJ2-2	TRBD2	-	ASSHSGTRGTGELF
TRBV27	TRBJ1-5	-	-	ASSLLHAEPQH